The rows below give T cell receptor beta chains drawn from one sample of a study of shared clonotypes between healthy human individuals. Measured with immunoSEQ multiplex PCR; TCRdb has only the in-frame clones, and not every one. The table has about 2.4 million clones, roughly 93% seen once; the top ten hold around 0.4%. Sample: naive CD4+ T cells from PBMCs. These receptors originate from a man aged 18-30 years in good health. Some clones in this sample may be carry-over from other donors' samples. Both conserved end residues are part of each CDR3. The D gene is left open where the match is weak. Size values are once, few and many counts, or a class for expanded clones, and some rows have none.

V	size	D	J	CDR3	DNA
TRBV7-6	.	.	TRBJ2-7	CASSLGGRTSYEQYF	TGTGCCAGCAGCTTAGGTGGGAGAACCTCCTACGAGCAGTACTTC
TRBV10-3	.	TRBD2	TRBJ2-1	CAISEPGLAVPSYNEQFF	TGTGCCATCAGTGAGCCGGGACTAGCGGTCCCCTCCTACAATGAGCAGTTCTTC
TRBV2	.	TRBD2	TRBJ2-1	CASSWTSGRRAYNEQFF	TGTGCCAGCAGTTGGACTAGCGGGAGGAGGGCCTACAATGAGCAGTTCTTC
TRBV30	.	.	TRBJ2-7	CAWRDNELEQYF	TGTGCCTGGCGGGACAATGAGCTCGAGCAGTACTTC
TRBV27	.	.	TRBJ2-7	CASSSQRDGNEQYF	TGTGCCAGCAGTTCTCAACGGGACGGGAACGAGCAGTACTTC
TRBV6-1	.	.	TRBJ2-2	CASSEFGSSTGELFF	TGTGCCAGCAGTGAGTTCGGCAGTTCCACCGGGGAGCTGTTTTTT
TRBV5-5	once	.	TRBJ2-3	CASSLTSRDTQYF	TGTGCCAGCAGCTTGACTAGTCGAGATACGCAGTATTTT
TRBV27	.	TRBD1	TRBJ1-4	CASSRDRGTNEKLFF	TGTGCCAGCAGCCGGGACAGGGGAACTAATGAAAAACTGTTTTTT
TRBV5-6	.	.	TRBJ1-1	CASSLAGGPRNTEAFF	TGTGCCAGCAGCTTGGCGGGCGGGCCGCGCAACACTGAAGCTTTCTTT
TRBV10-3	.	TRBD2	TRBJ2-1	CAISETAGGIYNEQFF	TGTGCCATCAGTGAGACAGCGGGAGGAATCTACAATGAGCAGTTCTTC
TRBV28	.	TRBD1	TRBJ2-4	CASSIPRQGMRAKNIQYF	TGTGCCAGCAGTATCCCCCGACAGGGGATGAGGGCCAAAAACATTCAGTACTTC
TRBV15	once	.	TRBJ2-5	CATSRVGQGGETQYF	TGTGCCACCAGCAGAGTGGGCCAAGGGGGAGAGACCCAGTACTTC
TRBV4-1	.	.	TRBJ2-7	CASSRRLETYEQYF	TGCGCCAGCAGCCGCAGACTAGAAACTTACGAGCAGTACTTC
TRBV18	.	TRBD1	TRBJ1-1	CASSQGAVITEAFF	TGTGCCAGCTCACAGGGGGCGGTGATCACTGAAGCTTTCTTT
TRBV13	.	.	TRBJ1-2	CASSFLDRANYGYTF	TGTGCCAGCAGCTTTTTGGACAGAGCTAACTATGGCTACACCTTC
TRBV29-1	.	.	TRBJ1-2	CSVLRTAGSYTF	TGCAGCGTTTTAAGGACAGCGGGTTCCTACACCTTC
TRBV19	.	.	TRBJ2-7	CASSVAQGVSYEQYF	TGTGCCAGTAGTGTAGCACAGGGCGTCTCCTACGAGCAGTACTTC
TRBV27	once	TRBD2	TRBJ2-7	CASSLRGGLAGGKRSEQYF	TGTGCCAGCAGTTTAAGGGGGGGACTAGCGGGTGGGAAAAGGTCCGAGCAGTACTTC